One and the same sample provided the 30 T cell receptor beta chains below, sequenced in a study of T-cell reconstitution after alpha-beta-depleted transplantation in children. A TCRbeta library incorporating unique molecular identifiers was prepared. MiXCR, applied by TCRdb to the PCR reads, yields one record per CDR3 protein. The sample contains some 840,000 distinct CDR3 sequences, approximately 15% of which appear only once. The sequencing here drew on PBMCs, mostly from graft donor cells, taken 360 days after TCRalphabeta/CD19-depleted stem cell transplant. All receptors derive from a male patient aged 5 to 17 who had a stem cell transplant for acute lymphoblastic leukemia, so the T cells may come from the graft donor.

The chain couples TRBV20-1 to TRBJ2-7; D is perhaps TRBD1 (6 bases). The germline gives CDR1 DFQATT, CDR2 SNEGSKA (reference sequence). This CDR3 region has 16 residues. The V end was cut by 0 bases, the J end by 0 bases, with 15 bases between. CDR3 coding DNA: TGCAGTGCTAGAGATCCGACAGGCTGGAGCTCCTACGAGCAGTACTTC. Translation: CSARDPTGWSSYEQYF.

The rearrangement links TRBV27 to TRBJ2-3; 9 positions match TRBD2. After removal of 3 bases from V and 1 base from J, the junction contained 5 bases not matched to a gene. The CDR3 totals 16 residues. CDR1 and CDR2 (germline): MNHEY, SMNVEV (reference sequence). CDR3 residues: CASSFYLAGGTDTQYF. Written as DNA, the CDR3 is TGTGCCAGCAGTTTCTATTTAGCGGGAGGCACAGATACGCAGTATTTT.

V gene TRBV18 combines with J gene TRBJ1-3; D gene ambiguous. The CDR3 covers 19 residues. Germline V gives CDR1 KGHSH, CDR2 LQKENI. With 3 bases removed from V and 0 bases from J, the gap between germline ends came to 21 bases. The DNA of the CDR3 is TGTGCCAGCTCACCGATACGGGGTCCGTACACCCTCTCTGGAAACACCATATATTTT. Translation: CASSPIRGPYTLSGNTIYF.

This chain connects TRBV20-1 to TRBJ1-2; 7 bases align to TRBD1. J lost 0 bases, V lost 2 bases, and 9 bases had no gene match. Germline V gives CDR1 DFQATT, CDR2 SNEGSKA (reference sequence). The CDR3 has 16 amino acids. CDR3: CSARSGIGTANYGYTF. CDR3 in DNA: TGCAGTGCTAGATCCGGGATTGGGACAGCTAACTATGGCTACACCTTC.

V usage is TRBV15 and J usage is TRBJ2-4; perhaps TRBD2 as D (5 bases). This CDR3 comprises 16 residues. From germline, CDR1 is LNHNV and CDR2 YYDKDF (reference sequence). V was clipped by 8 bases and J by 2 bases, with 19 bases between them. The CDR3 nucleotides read TGTGCCACCGGCGGGTACGGGTACGATTCCAAAAACATTCAGTACTTC. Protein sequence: CATGGYGYDSKNIQYF.

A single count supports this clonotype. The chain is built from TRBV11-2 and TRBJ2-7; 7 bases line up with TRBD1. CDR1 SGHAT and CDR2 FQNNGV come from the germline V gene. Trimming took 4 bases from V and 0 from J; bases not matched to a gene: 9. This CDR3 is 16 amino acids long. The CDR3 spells CASSWGSGGSSYEQYF. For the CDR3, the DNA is TGTGCCAGCAGCTGGGGATCAGGGGGTTCCTCCTACGAGCAGTACTTC.

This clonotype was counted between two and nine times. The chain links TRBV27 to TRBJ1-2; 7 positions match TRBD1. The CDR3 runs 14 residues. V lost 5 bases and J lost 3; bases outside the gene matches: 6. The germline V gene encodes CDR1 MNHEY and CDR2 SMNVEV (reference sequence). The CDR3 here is CASSPQGNYYGYTF. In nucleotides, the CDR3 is TGTGCCAGCAGTCCACAGGGGAACTACTATGGCTACACCTTC.

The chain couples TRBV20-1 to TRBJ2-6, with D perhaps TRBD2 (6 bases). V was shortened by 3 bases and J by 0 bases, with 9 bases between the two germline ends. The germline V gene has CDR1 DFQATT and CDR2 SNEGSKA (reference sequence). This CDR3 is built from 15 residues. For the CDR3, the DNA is TGCAGTGCTAGTGGGGAGGCCTCTGGGGCCAACGTCCTGACTTTC. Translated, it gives CSASGEASGANVLTF.

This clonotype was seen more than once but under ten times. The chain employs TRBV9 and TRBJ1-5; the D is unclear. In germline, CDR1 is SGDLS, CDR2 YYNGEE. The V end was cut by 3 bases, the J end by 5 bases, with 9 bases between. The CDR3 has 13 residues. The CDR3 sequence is CASSEDGDQPQHF. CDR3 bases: TGTGCCAGCAGCGAGGACGGGGATCAGCCCCAGCATTTT.

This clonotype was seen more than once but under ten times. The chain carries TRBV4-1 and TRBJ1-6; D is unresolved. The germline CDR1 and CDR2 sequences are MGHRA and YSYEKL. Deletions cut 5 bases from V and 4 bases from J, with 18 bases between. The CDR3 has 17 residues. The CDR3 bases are TGCGCCAGCAGCTACGGTCCCAGACTTCGATATAATTCACCCCTCCACTTT. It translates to CASSYGPRLRYNSPLHF.

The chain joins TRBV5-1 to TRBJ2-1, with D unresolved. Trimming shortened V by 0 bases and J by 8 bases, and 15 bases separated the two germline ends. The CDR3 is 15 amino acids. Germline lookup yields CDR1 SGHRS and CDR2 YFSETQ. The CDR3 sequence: CASSLGARLLHEQFF. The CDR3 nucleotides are TGCGCCAGCAGCTTGGGGGCCAGACTCCTCCATGAGCAGTTCTTC. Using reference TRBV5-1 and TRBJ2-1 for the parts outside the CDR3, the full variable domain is KAGVTQTPRYLIKTRGQQVTLSCSPISGHRSVSWYQQTPGQGLQFLFEYFSETQRNKGNFPGRFSGRQFSNSRSEMNVSTLELGDSALYLCASSLGARLLHEQFFGPGTRLTVL.

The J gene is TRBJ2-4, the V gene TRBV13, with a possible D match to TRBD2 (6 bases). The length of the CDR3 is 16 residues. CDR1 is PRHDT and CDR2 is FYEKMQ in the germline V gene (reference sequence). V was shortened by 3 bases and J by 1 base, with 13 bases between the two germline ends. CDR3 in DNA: TGTGCCAGCAGCTTGAGCCCCAGCGGGGCCAAAAACATTCAGTACTTC. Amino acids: CASSLSPSGAKNIQYF. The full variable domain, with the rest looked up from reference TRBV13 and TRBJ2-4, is AAGVIQSPRHLIKEKRETATLKCYPIPRHDTVYWYQQGPGQDPQFLISFYEKMQSDKGSIPDRFSAQQFSDYHSELNMSSLELGDSALYFCASSLSPSGAKNIQYFGAGTRLSVL.

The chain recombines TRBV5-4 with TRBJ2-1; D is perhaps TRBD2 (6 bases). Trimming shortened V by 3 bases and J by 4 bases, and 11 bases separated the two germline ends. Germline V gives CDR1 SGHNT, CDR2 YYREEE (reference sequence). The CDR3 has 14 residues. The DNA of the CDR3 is TGTGCCAGCAGCTCGGGGGTCCCGTACAATGAGCAGTTCTTC. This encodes CASSSGVPYNEQFF.

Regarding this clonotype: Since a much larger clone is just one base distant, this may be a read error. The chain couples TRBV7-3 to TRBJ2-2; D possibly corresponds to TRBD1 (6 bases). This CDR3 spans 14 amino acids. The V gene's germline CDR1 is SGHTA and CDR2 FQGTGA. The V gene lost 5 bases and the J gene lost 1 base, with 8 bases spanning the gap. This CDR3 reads CASSADRNTGELFF. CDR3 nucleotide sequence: TGTGCCAGCAGCGCGGACAGGAACACCGGGGAGCTGTTTTTT.

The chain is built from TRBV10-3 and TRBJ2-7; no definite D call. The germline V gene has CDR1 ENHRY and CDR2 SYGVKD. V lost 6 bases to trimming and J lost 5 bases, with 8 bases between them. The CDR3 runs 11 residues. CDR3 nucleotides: TGTGCCATCAGAGGGCTGGACGAGCAGTACTTC. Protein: CAIRGLDEQYF.

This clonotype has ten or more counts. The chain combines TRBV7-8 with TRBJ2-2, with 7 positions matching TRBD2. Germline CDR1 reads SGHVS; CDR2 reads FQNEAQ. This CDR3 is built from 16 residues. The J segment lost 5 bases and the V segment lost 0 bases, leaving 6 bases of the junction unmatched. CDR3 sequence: CASSLAGGPGTGELFF. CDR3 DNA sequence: TGTGCCAGCAGCTTAGCGGGAGGGCCTGGAACCGGGGAGCTGTTTTTT.

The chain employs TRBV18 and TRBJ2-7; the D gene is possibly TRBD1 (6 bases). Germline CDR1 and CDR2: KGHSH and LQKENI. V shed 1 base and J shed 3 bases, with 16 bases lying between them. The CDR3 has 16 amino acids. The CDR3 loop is CASSPQINRENYEQYF. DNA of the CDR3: TGTGCCAGCTCACCACAAATCAACAGGGAGAACTACGAGCAGTACTTC. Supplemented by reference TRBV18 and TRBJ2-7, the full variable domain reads NAGVMQNPRHLVRRRGQEARLRCSPMKGHSHVYWYRQLPEEGLKFMVYLQKENIIDESGMPKERFSAEFPKEGPSILRIQQVVRGDSAAYFCASSPQINRENYEQYFGPGTRLTVT.

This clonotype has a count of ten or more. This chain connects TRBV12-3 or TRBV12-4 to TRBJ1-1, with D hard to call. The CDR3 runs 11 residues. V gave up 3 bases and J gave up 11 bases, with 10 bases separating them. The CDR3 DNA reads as TGTGCCAGCAGTTTCAGCCTCCAGGCTTTCTTT. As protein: CASSFSLQAFF.

The DNA for the CDR3 is TGTGCCAGTAGTATACTAGCACGCGGTTACAATGAGCAGTTCTTC. Translated: CASSILARGYNEQFF. The V gene is TRBV19, the J gene TRBJ2-1, with D tentatively TRBD2 (5 bases). Germline lookup yields CDR1 LNHDA and CDR2 SQIVND (reference sequence). This CDR3 has 15 amino acids. V lost 2 bases to trimming and J lost 4 bases, with 12 bases between them. The full variable domain, in which reference TRBV19 and TRBJ2-1 provide the parts outside the CDR3, is DGGITQSPKYLFRKEGQNVTLSCEQNLNHDAMYWYRQDPGQGLRLIYYSQIVNDFQKGDIAEGYSVSREKKESFPLTVTSAQKNPTAFYLCASSILARGYNEQFFGPGTRLTVL.

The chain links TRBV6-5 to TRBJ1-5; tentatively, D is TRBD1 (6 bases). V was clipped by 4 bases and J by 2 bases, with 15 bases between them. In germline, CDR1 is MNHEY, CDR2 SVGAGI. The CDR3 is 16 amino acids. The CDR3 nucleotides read TGTGCCAGCAGTTCACGGACAGTATCGGGCAATCAGCCCCAGCATTTT. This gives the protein CASSSRTVSGNQPQHF.

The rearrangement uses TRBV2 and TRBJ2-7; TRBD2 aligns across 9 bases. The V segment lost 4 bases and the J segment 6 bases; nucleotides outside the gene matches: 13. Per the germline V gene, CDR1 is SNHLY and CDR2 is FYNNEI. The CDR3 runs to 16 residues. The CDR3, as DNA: TGTGCCAGCAGTGTACTTTCTAGGGGTAGCGGGAGCGAGCAGTACTTC. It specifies CASSVLSRGSGSEQYF.

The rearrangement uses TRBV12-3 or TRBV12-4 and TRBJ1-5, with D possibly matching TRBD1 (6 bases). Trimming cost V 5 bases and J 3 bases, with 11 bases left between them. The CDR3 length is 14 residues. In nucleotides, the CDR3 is TGTGCCAGCAGTCCCCGGGACACCAATCAGCCCCAGCATTTT. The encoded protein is CASSPRDTNQPQHF.

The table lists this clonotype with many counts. The CDR3 is CASTYWGLAAFNEQFF. CDR3 bases: TGTGCCAGCACCTATTGGGGACTAGCAGCATTCAATGAGCAGTTCTTC. The rearrangement joins TRBV6-2 or TRBV6-3 to TRBJ2-1; 9 nucleotides line up with TRBD2. This CDR3 contains 16 residues. V was pared by 7 bases and J by 6 bases, with 13 bases of the junction left unmatched. Germline loops: CDR1 MNHEY, CDR2 SVGEGT.

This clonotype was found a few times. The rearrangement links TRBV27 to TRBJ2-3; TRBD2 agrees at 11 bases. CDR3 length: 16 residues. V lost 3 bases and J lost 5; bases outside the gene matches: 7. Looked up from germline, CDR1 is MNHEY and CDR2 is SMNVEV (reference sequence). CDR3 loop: CASSFMASGRLDTQYF. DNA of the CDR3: TGTGCCAGCAGTTTCATGGCTAGCGGGAGGTTAGATACGCAGTATTTT.

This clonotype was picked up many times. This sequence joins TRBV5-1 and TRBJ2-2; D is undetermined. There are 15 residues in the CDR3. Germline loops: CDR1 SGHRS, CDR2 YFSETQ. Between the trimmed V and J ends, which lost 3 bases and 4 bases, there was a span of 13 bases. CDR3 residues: CASSSPVRSTGELFF. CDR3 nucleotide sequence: TGCGCCAGCAGCTCCCCTGTCCGGAGCACCGGGGAGCTGTTTTTT.

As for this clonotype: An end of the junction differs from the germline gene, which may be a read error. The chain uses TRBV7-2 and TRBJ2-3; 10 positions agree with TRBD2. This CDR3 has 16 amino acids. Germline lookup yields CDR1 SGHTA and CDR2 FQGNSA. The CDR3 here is CASSAQPAGGTDSQYF. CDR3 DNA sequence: TGTGCCAGCAGCGCCCAGCCAGCGGGAGGGACAGATTCGCAGTATTTT.

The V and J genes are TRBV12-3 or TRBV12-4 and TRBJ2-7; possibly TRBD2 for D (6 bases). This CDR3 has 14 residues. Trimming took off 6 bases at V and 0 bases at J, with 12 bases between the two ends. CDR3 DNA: TGTGCCAGCAGGAAGGGGACTTTCTCCTACGAGCAGTACTTC. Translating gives CASRKGTFSYEQYF.

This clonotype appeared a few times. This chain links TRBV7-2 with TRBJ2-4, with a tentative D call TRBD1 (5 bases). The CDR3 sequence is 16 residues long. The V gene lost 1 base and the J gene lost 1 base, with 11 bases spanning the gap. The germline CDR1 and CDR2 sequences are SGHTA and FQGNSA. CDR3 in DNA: TGTGCCAGCAGCTTAGAGTCAGGGATGGCCAAAAACATTCAGTACTTC. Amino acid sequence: CASSLESGMAKNIQYF.

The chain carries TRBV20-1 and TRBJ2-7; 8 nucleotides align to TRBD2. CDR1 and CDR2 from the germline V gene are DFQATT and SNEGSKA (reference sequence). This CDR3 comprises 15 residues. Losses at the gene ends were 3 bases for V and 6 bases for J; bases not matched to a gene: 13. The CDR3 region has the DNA TGCAGTGCTAGTAGTGGGATAAGCGGGAGACCCGAGCAGTACTTC. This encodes CSASSGISGRPEQYF.

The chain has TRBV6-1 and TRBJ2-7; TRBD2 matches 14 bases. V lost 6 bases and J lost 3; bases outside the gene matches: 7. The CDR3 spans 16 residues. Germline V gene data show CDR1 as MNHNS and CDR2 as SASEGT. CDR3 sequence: CASSETGTSGSYEQYF. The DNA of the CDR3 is TGTGCCAGCAGCGAGACCGGGACTAGCGGGAGCTACGAGCAGTACTTC.